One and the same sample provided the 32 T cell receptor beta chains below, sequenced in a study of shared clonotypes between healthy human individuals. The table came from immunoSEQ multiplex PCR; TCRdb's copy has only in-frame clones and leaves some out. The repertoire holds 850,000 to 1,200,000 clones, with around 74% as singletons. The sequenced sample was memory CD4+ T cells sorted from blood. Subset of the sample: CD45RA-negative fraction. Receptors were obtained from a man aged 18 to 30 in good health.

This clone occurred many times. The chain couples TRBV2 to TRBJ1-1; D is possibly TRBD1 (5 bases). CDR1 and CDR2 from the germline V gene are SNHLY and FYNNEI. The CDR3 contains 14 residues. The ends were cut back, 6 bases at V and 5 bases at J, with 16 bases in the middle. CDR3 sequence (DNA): TGTGCCAGCAGGTATGCCGGACAACGAACTGAAGCTTTCTTT. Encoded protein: CASRYAGQRTEAFF.

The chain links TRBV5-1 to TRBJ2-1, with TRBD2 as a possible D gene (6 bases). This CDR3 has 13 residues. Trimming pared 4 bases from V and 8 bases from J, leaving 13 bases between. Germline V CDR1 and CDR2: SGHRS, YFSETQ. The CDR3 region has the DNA TGCGCCAGCAGCCTGGGGTGGGAGGATGAGCAGTTCTTC. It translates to CASSLGWEDEQFF. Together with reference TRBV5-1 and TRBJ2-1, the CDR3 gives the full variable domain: KAGVTQTPRYLIKTRGQQVTLSCSPISGHRSVSWYQQTPGQGLQFLFEYFSETQRNKGNFPGRFSGRQFSNSRSEMNVSTLELGDSALYLCASSLGWEDEQFFGPGTRLTVL.

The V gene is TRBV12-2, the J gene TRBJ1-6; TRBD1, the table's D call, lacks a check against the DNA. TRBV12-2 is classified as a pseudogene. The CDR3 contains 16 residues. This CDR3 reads CASRLGPGTGNSPLHF. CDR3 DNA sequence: TGTGCAAGTCGCTTAGGCCCCGGGACAGGTAATTCACCCCTCCACTTT.

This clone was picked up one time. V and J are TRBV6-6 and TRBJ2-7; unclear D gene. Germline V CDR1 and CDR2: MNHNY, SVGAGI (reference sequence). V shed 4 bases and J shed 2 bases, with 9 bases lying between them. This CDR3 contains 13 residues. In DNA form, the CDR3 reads TGTGCCAGCAGTTTAAAGGGAACCTACGAGCAGTACTTC. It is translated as CASSLKGTYEQYF.

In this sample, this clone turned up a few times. The CDR3 nucleotides read TGTGCCAGTAGTATAGTCAGGCCCGGCGGGGAGCTGTTTTTT. This sequence encodes CASSIVRPGGELFF. The V and J genes are TRBV19 and TRBJ2-2; D gene uncertain. Trimming left V 1 base short and J 7 bases short, with 10 bases between. This CDR3 comprises 14 residues. Germline V CDR1 and CDR2: LNHDA, SQIVND (reference sequence).

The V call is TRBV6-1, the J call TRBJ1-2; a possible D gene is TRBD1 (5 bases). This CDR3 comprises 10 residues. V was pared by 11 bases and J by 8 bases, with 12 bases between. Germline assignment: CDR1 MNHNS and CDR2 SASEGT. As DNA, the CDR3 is TGTGCCGGGGGAACGACCGGCTACACCTTC. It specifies CAGGTTGYTF.

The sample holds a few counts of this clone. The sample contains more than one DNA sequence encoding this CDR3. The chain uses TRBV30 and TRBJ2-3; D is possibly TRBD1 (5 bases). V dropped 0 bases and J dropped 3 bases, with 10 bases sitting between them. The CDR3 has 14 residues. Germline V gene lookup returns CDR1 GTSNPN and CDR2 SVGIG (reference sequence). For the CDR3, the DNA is TGTGCCTGGAGTGTACGAAGGGGAACAGATACGCAGTATTTT. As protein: CAWSVRRGTDTQYF.

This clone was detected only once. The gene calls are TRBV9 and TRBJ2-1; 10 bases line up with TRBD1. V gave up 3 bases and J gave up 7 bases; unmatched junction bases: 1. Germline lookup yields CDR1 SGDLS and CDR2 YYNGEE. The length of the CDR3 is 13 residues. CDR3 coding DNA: TGTGCCAGCAGCGGACAGGGGGCTAATGAGCAGTTCTTC. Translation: CASSGQGANEQFF.

CDR3 sequence reads: CASSPKTGPYGYTF. In nucleotides, the CDR3 is TGTGCCAGTAGTCCGAAGACAGGCCCCTATGGCTACACCTTC. The chain joins TRBV19 to TRBJ1-2, with D possibly TRBD1 on 6 matching bases. There are 14 residues in the CDR3. The V gene lost 5 bases and the J gene lost 4 bases, with 14 bases spanning the gap. Germline V gives CDR1 LNHDA, CDR2 SQIVND (reference sequence).

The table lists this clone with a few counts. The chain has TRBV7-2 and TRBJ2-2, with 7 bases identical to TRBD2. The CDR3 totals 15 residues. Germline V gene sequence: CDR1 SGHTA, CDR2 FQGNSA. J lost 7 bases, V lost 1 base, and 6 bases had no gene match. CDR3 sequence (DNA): TGTGCCAGCAGCTTAGTTGCGGGAGTCCTCGGGGAGCTGTTTTTT. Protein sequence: CASSLVAGVLGELFF.

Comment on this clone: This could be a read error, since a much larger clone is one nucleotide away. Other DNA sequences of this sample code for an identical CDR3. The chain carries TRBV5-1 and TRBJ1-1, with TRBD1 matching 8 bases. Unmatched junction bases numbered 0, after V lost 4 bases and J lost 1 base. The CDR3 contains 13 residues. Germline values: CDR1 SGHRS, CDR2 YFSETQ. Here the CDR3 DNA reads TGCGCCAGCAGCGGACAGGGGAACACTGAAGCTTTCTTT. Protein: CASSGQGNTEAFF.

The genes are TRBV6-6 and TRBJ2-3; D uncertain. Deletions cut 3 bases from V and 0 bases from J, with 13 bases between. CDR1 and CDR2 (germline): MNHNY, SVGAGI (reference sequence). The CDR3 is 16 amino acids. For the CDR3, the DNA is TGTGCCAGCAGTTATAGTGTAGGGTCTAGCACAGATACGCAGTATTTT. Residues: CASSYSVGSSTDTQYF.

The CDR3 loop reads CASRNRGNTEAFF. The DNA of the CDR3 is TGTGCCAGCAGGAACAGGGGGAACACTGAAGCTTTCTTT. V usage is TRBV5-6 and J usage is TRBJ1-1; 7 bases map to TRBD1. Trimming removed 5 bases from V and 1 base from J; junction bases left unmatched: 2. CDR1 and CDR2 from the germline V gene are SGHDT and YYEEEE. This CDR3 comprises 13 residues. The full variable domain, in which reference TRBV5-6 and TRBJ1-1 provide the parts outside the CDR3, is DAGVTQSPTHLIKTRGQQVTLRCSPKSGHDTVSWYQQALGQGPQFIFQYYEEEERQRGNFPDRFSGHQFPNYSSELNVNALLLGDSALYLCASRNRGNTEAFFGQGTRLTVV.

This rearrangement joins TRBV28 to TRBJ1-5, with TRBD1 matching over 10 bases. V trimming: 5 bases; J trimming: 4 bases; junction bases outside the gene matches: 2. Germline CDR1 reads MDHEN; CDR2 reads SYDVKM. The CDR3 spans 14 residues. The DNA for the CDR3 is TGTGCCAGCAGTACGGGACAGGGGAATCAGCCCCAGCATTTT. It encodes CASSTGQGNQPQHF.

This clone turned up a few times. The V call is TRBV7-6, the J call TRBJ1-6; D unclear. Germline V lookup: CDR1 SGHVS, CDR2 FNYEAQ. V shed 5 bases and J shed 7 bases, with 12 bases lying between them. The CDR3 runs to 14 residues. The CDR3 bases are TGTGCCAGCAGCCCCAATCCCCTAAATTCACCCCTCCACTTT. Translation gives CASSPNPLNSPLHF.

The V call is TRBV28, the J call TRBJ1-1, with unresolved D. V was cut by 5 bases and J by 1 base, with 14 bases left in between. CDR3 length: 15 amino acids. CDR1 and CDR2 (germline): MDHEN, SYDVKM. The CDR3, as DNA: TGTGCCAGCAGTCCGGACTCGTTCCCGAACACTGAAGCTTTCTTT. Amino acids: CASSPDSFPNTEAFF.

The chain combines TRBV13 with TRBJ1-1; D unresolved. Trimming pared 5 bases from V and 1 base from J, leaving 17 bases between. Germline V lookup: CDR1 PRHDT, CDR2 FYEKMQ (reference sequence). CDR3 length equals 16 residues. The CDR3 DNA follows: TGTGCCAGCAGCCAACGGGCCGGTGTCGGGAACACTGAAGCTTTCTTT. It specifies CASSQRAGVGNTEAFF. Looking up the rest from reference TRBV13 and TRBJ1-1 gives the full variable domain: AAGVIQSPRHLIKEKRETATLKCYPIPRHDTVYWYQQGPGQDPQFLISFYEKMQSDKGSIPDRFSAQQFSDYHSELNMSSLELGDSALYFCASSQRAGVGNTEAFFGQGTRLTVV.

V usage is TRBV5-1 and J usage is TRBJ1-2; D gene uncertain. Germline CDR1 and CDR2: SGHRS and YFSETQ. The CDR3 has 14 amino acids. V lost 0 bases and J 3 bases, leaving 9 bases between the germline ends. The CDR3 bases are TGCGCCAGCAGCTTGGACATCTCCTACTATGGCTACACCTTC. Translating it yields CASSLDISYYGYTF.

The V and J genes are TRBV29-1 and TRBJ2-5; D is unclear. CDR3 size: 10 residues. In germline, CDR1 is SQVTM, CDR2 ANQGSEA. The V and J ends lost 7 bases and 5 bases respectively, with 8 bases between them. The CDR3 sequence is CSGQQETQYF. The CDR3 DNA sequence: TGCAGCGGCCAACAGGAGACCCAGTACTTC.

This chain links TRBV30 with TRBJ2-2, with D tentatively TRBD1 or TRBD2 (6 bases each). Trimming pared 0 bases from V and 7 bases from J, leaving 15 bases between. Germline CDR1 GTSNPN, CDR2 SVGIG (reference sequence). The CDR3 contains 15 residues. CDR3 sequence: CAWSVGGPSVGELFF. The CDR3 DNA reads TGTGCCTGGAGTGTAGGGGGGCCCTCAGTCGGGGAGCTGTTTTTT. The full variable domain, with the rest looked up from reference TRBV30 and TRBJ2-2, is SQTIHQWPATLVQPVGSPLSLECTVEGTSNPNLYWYRQAAGRGLQLLFYSVGIGQISSEVPQNLSASRPQDRQFILSSKKLLLSDSGFYLCAWSVGGPSVGELFFGEGSRLTVL.

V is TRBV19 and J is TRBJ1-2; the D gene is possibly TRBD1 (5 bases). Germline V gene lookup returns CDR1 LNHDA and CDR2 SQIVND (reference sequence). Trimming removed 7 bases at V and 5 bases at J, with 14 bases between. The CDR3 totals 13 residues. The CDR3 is CASTRQGSYGYTF. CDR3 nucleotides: TGTGCCAGTACCCGTCAGGGTTCTTATGGCTACACCTTC. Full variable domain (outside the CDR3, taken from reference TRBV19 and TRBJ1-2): DGGITQSPKYLFRKEGQNVTLSCEQNLNHDAMYWYRQDPGQGLRLIYYSQIVNDFQKGDIAEGYSVSREKKESFPLTVTSAQKNPTAFYLCASTRQGSYGYTFGSGTRLTVV.

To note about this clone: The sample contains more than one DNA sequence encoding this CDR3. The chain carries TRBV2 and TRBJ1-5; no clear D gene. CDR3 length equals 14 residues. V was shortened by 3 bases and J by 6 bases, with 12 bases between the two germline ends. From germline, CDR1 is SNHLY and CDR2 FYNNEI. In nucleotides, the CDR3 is TGTGCCAGCAGTGAGGAAGGGTCGGGTCAGCCCCAGCATTTT. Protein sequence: CASSEEGSGQPQHF.

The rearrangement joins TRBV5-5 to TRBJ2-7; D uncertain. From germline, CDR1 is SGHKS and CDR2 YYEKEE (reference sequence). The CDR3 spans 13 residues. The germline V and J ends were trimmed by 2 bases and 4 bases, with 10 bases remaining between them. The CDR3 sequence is CASSFGRNYEQYF. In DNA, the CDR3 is TGTGCCAGCAGCTTCGGACGGAATTACGAGCAGTACTTC.

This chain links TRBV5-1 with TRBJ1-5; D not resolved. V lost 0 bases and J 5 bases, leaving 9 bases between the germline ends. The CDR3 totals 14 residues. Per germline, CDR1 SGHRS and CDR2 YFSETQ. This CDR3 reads CASSLGGVDQPQHF. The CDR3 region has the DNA TGCGCCAGCAGCTTGGGTGGGGTGGATCAGCCCCAGCATTTT.

CDR3 nucleotide sequence: TGTGCCAGCAGCGTAGAACCTAGAGGCACCGGGGAGCTGTTTTTT. Protein product: CASSVEPRGTGELFF. The chain employs TRBV9 and TRBJ2-2; no definite D call. The CDR3 spans 15 residues. CDR1 is SGDLS, CDR2 YYNGEE, per germline. V was cut by 0 bases and J by 4 bases, with 10 bases left in between.

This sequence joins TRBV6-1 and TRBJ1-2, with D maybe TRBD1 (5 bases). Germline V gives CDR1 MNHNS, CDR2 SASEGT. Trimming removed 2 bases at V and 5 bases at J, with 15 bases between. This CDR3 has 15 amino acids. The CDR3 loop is CASSERWGSLYGYTF. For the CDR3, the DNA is TGTGCCAGCAGTGAAAGATGGGGGAGCCTATATGGCTACACCTTC.

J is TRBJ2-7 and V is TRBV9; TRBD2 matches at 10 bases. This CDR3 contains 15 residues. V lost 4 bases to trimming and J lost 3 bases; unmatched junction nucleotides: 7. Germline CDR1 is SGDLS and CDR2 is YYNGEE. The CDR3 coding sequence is TGTGCCAGCAGCCTGAGCGGGGGGGATTACTACGAGCAGTACTTC. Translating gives CASSLSGGDYYEQYF. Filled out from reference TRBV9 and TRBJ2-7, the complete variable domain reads DSGVTQTPKHLITATGQRVTLRCSPRSGDLSVYWYQQSLDQGLQFLIQYYNGEERAKGNILERFSAQQFPDLHSELNLSSLELGDSALYFCASSLSGGDYYEQYFGPGTRLTVT.

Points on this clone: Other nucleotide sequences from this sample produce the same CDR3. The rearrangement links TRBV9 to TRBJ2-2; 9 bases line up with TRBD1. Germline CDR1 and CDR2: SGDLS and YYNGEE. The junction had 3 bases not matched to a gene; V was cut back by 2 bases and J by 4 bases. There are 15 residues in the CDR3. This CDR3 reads CASSVAGQGTGELFF. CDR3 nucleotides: TGTGCCAGCAGCGTGGCGGGACAGGGCACCGGGGAGCTGTTTTTT.

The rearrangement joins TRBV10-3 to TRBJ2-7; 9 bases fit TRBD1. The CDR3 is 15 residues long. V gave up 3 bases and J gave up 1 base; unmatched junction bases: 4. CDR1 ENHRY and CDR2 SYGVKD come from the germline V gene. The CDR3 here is CAISDPGQGSYEQYF. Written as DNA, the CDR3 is TGTGCCATCAGTGACCCGGGACAGGGTTCCTACGAGCAGTACTTC.

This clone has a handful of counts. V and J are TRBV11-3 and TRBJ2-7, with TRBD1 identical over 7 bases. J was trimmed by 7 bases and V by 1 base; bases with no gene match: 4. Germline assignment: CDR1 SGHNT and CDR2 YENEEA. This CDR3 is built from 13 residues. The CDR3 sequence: CASSLGRDSEQYF. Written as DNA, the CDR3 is TGTGCCAGCAGCTTAGGTCGGGACAGTGAGCAGTACTTC.

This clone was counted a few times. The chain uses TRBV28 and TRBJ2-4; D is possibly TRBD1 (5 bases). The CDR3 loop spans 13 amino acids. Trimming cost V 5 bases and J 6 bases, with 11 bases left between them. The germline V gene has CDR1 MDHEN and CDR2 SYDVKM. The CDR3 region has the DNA TGTGCCAGCAGTCCAACGACAGTAAACATTCAGTACTTC. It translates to CASSPTTVNIQYF.

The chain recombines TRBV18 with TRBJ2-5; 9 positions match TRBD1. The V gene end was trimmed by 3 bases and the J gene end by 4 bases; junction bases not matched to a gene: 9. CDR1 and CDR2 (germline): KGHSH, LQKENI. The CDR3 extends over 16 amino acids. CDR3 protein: CASSPNDKDRGETQYF. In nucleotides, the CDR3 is TGTGCCAGCTCACCGAACGACAAGGACAGGGGAGAGACCCAGTACTTC.